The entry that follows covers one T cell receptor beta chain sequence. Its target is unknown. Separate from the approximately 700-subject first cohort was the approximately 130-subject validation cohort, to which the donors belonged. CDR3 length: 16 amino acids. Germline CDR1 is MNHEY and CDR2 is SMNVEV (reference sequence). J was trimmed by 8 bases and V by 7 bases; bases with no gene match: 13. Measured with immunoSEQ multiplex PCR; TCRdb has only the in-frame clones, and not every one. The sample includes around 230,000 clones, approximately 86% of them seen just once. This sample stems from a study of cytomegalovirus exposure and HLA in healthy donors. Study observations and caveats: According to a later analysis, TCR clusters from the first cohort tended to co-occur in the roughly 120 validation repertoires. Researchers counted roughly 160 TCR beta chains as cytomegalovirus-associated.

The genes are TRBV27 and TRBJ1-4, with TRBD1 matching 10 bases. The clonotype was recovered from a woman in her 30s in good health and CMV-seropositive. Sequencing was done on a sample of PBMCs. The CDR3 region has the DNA TGTGCCAGCACCGATCAAGTGGGACAGGGGTGGGAAAAACTGTTTTTT. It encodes CASTDQVGQGWEKLFF. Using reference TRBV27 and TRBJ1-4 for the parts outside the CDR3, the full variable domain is EAQVTQNPRYLITVTGKKLTVTCSQNMNHEYMSWYRQDPGLGLRQIYYSMNVEVTDKGDVPEGYKVSRKEKRNFPLILESPSPNQTSLYFCASTDQVGQGWEKLFFGSGTQLSVL.